Following are 30 T cell receptor beta chains from one sample sequenced in a study of monozygotic twins with inflammatory bowel disease. TCRdb reprocessed the 5' RACE reads; each CDR3 protein has one entry and no DNA is given. Its listing shows around 400,000 distinct CDR3 sequences. Sequencing was carried out using blood. The receptors here all came from a human donor with ulcerative colitis or Crohn's disease, or a healthy co-twin of an affected twin (not recorded which).

The V and J genes are TRBV10-3 and TRBJ1-1. The CDR3 is made up of 15 amino acids. Germline assignment: CDR1 ENHRY and CDR2 SYGVKD. CDR3: CAISEKIGGNTEAFF.

This CDR3 is CSAGTVYKNIQYF. The chain links TRBV20-1 to TRBJ2-4; with no DNA, the TCRdb D assignment of TRBD1 cannot be verified. The CDR3 loop spans 13 amino acids. Germline V gene sequence: CDR1 DFQATT, CDR2 SNEGSKA (reference sequence).

The J gene is TRBJ2-1, the V gene TRBV20-1; TCRdb indicates TRBD1, and absent DNA this call remains unverified. The CDR3 length is 12 residues. Per germline, CDR1 DFQATT and CDR2 SNEGSKA (reference sequence). CDR3: CSIQGIINEQFF.

The chain uses TRBV3-1 and TRBJ2-7; the D call from TCRdb, TRBD1, cannot be confirmed without DNA. The CDR3 runs 16 residues. Germline-derived CDR1 and CDR2 are LGHDT and YNNKEL (reference sequence). The CDR3 loop reads CASSPPLTSPFYEQYF.

The J gene is TRBJ2-5, the V gene TRBV28; TCRdb calls TRBD2, which cannot be checked without DNA. The CDR3 totals 13 residues. The germline gives CDR1 MDHEN, CDR2 SYDVKM. CDR3 loop: CASRASYQETQYF.

V usage is TRBV7-2 and J usage is TRBJ2-1. The CDR3 spans 14 residues. The germline gives CDR1 SGHTA, CDR2 FQGNSA. CDR3 in amino acids: CASSLGVGRNEQFF.

The chain carries TRBV10-3 and TRBJ2-3; with no DNA, the TCRdb D assignment of TRBD2 cannot be verified. The CDR3 spans 16 residues. Germline V gives CDR1 ENHRY, CDR2 SYGVKD. The CDR3 loop reads CAISEVSGVGTDTQYF.

The chain combines TRBV2 with TRBJ2-3; as DNA is missing, the TRBD2 call by TCRdb cannot be tested. CDR3 length equals 17 residues. Germline V lookup: CDR1 SNHLY, CDR2 FYNNEI. CDR3 in amino acids: CASRVPGLAGITDTQYF.

The chain recombines TRBV5-1 with TRBJ2-2. Per germline, CDR1 SGHRS and CDR2 YFSETQ. This CDR3 comprises 12 residues. CDR3 loop: CASNLNTGELFF.

The J gene is TRBJ2-1, the V gene TRBV25-1; the TCRdb call, TRBD1, lacks DNA for checking. In germline, CDR1 is MGHDK, CDR2 SYGVNS. The CDR3 is 13 amino acids. The CDR3 sequence is CASTGVPVDEQFF.

The chain joins TRBV7-9 to TRBJ2-1; TCRdb proposes TRBD1, but this gene call is untestable without DNA. The germline gives CDR1 SEHNR, CDR2 FQNEAQ (reference sequence). The length of the CDR3 is 16 residues. This CDR3 is CASSLDRRGVKNEQFF.

The chain combines TRBV15 with TRBJ2-3; TCRdb designates TRBD1, a call that cannot be tested without DNA. CDR1 is LNHNV, CDR2 YYDKDF, per germline (reference sequence). CDR3 length: 13 residues. The CDR3 reads CATSSGPTDTQYF.

The gene calls are TRBV7-6 and TRBJ2-5; absent DNA, TCRdb's TRBD1 call cannot be checked. In germline, CDR1 is SGHVS, CDR2 FNYEAQ. The CDR3 extends over 14 amino acids. CDR3 in amino acids: CASSPWTGEETQYF.

The rearrangement uses TRBV15 and TRBJ1-5. The CDR3 extends over 13 amino acids. The germline V gene encodes CDR1 LNHNV and CDR2 YYDKDF (reference sequence). The CDR3 sequence is CATSLKTDQPQHF.

The CDR3 sequence: CASKLGAGSSYEQYF. The chain has TRBV5-1 and TRBJ2-7. The CDR3 is made up of 15 amino acids. The germline gives CDR1 SGHRS, CDR2 YFSETQ.

The rearrangement uses TRBV18 and TRBJ1-1. The CDR3 extends over 13 amino acids. Germline V gives CDR1 KGHSH, CDR2 LQKENI. CDR3 loop: CASSPNPASEAFF. Variable domain in full (rest from reference TRBV18 and TRBJ1-1): NAGVMQNPRHLVRRRGQEARLRCSPMKGHSHVYWYRQLPEEGLKFMVYLQKENIIDESGMPKERFSAEFPKEGPSILRIQQVVRGDSAAYFCASSPNPASEAFFGQGTRLTVV.

This chain uses TRBV5-1 with TRBJ1-3; the TCRdb D gene call, TRBD1, has no DNA to confirm it. Germline V lookup: CDR1 SGHRS, CDR2 YFSETQ. The CDR3 runs 14 residues. CDR3 amino acids: CASSLGTPGDTIYF.

This chain connects TRBV5-1 to TRBJ2-7; checking the TCRdb D call of TRBD2 is not possible without DNA. Germline values: CDR1 SGHRS, CDR2 YFSETQ. The CDR3 sequence is 15 residues long. The CDR3 sequence: CASSPWTSGTYEQYF. Full variable domain (remainder filled in from reference TRBV5-1 and TRBJ2-7): KAGVTQTPRYLIKTRGQQVTLSCSPISGHRSVSWYQQTPGQGLQFLFEYFSETQRNKGNFPGRFSGRQFSNSRSEMNVSTLELGDSALYLCASSPWTSGTYEQYFGPGTRLTVT.

This chain links TRBV14 with TRBJ1-1; absent DNA, TCRdb's TRBD1 call cannot be checked. There are 13 residues in the CDR3. CDR1 is SGHDN and CDR2 is FVKESK in the germline V gene. The chain's CDR3 is CASSRGFDTEAFF.

This chain joins TRBV15 and TRBJ2-3; TCRdb indicates TRBD2, and absent DNA this call remains unverified. Germline assignment: CDR1 LNHNV and CDR2 YYDKDF (reference sequence). CDR3 size: 15 residues. CDR3: CATSRGGLSTDTQYF.

The rearrangement joins TRBV5-1 to TRBJ2-1; TCRdb lists TRBD2, though no DNA is available to test this call. This CDR3 is built from 15 residues. CDR1 and CDR2 (germline): SGHRS, YFSETQ. CDR3 in amino acids: CASLNTSGKWNEQFF.

The rearrangement uses TRBV10-3 and TRBJ2-1; TCRdb's D gene call, TRBD1, goes unchecked for lack of DNA. The CDR3 has 15 residues. Germline CDR1 is ENHRY and CDR2 is SYGVKD. CDR3 sequence: CAISSGQGAYNEQFF.

The genes are TRBV2 and TRBJ1-3; TCRdb lists TRBD1, though no DNA is available to test this call. This CDR3 has 16 amino acids. Germline V CDR1 and CDR2: SNHLY, FYNNEI. The CDR3 loop reads CASSPLRVSSGNTIYF.

The chain links TRBV7-9 to TRBJ2-7. Germline loops: CDR1 SEHNR, CDR2 FQNEAQ (reference sequence). The CDR3 covers 15 residues. The CDR3: CASSLTQQDSYEQYF.

This chain links TRBV5-1 with TRBJ1-2. The CDR3 spans 12 residues. Germline CDR1 is SGHRS and CDR2 is YFSETQ. The CDR3 spells CASSPADYGYTF.

The V gene is TRBV7-9, the J gene TRBJ1-1; absent DNA, TCRdb's TRBD1 call cannot be checked. The CDR3 covers 15 residues. Looked up from germline, CDR1 is SEHNR and CDR2 is FQNEAQ (reference sequence). The CDR3 sequence: CASSLRAGALTEAFF.

The chain combines TRBV28 with TRBJ1-1; TCRdb's D call, TRBD1, is unchecked because there is no DNA. This CDR3 has 14 amino acids. The V gene's germline CDR1 is MDHEN and CDR2 SYDVKM. The CDR3 reads CASSPGGQVAYAFF.

The rearrangement uses TRBV2 and TRBJ2-7; TCRdb calls TRBD1, which cannot be checked without DNA. The CDR3 is 16 amino acids. Germline CDR1 is SNHLY and CDR2 is FYNNEI. The CDR3 protein is CASSGRQKPSSLSWYF.

This chain joins TRBV7-6 and TRBJ2-3; the D gene TCRdb calls, TRBD1, cannot be checked with no DNA. This CDR3 spans 15 amino acids. Germline V lookup: CDR1 SGHVS, CDR2 FNYEAQ. CDR3 in amino acids: CASSQPGQGADTQYF.

The rearrangement links TRBV7-9 to TRBJ1-2; TCRdb designates TRBD1, a call that cannot be tested without DNA. The CDR3 sequence is 15 residues long. The germline V gene has CDR1 SEHNR and CDR2 FQNEAQ (reference sequence). CDR3 sequence reads: CASSPYTDRGSGYTF.